The source of this TCR beta chain is a study of molecular identifiers for immune sequencing clone quantification. The study's findings and limits: Spiked Jurkat TCR RNA from one cell was reportedly detectable among under 1.2 million naive cells.

Only a few counts were recorded for this clonotype. Its antigen is unknown. The CDR3 contains 15 residues. The V and J ends lost 0 bases and 8 bases respectively, with 17 bases between them. The V gene's germline CDR1 is DFQATT and CDR2 SNEGSKA (reference sequence). TCRdb reprocessed the PCR reads with MiXCR, giving one entry per CDR3 protein. The sample holds around 470,000 distinct CDR3 sequences, roughly 25% seen once. Sorting recovered naive CD8 T cells on a CD8+CD4-CCR7+CD45RA+ profile. This chain uses TRBV20-1 with TRBJ2-1; D not resolved. The sequenced sample consisted of naive CD8+ T cells from blood, with Jurkat cell RNA spiked in. Subset specified: FACS-sorted CD8+CD4-CCR7+CD45RA+ naive T cells. The TCR comes from a human donor in good health. Some libraries in this study had Jurkat cell RNA spiked in. The CDR3 DNA reads as TGCAGTGCTAGAGACGACCGGGCCCCATTGCATGAGCAGTTCTTC. It specifies CSARDDRAPLHEQFF.